These 18 T cell receptor beta chains were sequenced from one sample in a study of blood T cell repertoires in COVID-19 (TCRdb year 2020). To prepare the library, the immunoSEQ multiplex PCR assay was applied. Sourced from immuneACCESS, this table was stored by TCRdb with only in-frame sequences that have V and J called. A share of the clones is absent; for the studies checked, an unresolved V gene accounts for under half, and the remainder has no known explanation. Present in this sample are some 7,800 clones, 86% of which were seen just once. The ten largest clonotypes hold around 15% of the sample. The specimen sequenced was peripheral blood. The receptors were sampled from a woman in her fifties or sixties with active COVID-19.

The CDR3 sequence is CASSLGGFDTEAFF. The CDR3 DNA sequence: TGCGCCAGCAGCTTGGGAGGGTTCGACACTGAAGCTTTCTTT. This chain joins TRBV5-1 and TRBJ1-1; D unclear. The CDR3 covers 14 residues. CDR1 is SGHRS and CDR2 is YFSETQ in the germline V gene. Deletions cut 0 bases from V and 3 bases from J, with 9 bases between.

The chain has TRBV7-2 and TRBJ1-3; 10 bases are shared with TRBD1. Germline V CDR1 and CDR2: SGHTA, FQGNSA. The ends lost 5 bases at V and 7 bases at J; junction bases unmatched: 5. The CDR3 has 14 amino acids. The CDR3 loop reads CASSPQGQGNTIYF. DNA of the CDR3: TGTGCCAGCAGCCCTCAGGGACAGGGGAACACCATATATTTT.

This chain links TRBV5-1 with TRBJ2-3, with a possible D match to TRBD2 (6 bases). This CDR3 region has 14 residues. In germline, CDR1 is SGHRS, CDR2 YFSETQ. Between the trimmed V and J ends, which lost 3 bases and 1 base, there was a span of 9 bases. In nucleotides, the CDR3 is TGCGCCAGCAGCTGGAGGGCCCGCACAGATACGCAGTATTTT. Protein sequence: CASSWRARTDTQYF. Variable domain in full (rest from reference TRBV5-1 and TRBJ2-3): KAGVTQTPRYLIKTRGQQVTLSCSPISGHRSVSWYQQTPGQGLQFLFEYFSETQRNKGNFPGRFSGRQFSNSRSEMNVSTLELGDSALYLCASSWRARTDTQYFGPGTRLTVL.

The chain has TRBV7-9 and TRBJ1-2, with TRBD1 identical over 7 bases. After removal of 0 bases from V and 2 bases from J, the junction contained 3 bases not matched to a gene. The CDR3 spans 15 residues. Germline V gives CDR1 SEHNR, CDR2 FQNEAQ (reference sequence). The CDR3 DNA is TGTGCCAGCAGCTTAGCTACAGGGGCCAACTATGGCTACACCTTC. This gives the protein CASSLATGANYGYTF.

The chain carries TRBV2 and TRBJ2-2, with D unclear. Looked up from germline, CDR1 is SNHLY and CDR2 is FYNNEI. This CDR3 spans 13 amino acids. V was pared by 7 bases and J by 7 bases, with 13 bases between. This chain's CDR3 is CASTQDSSGELFF. As DNA, the CDR3 is TGTGCCAGCACCCAAGATAGCAGCGGGGAGCTGTTTTTT.

The rearrangement joins TRBV25-1 to TRBJ1-5; D possibly corresponds to TRBD1 (6 bases). V shed 4 bases and J shed 0 bases, with 16 bases lying between them. Germline CDR1 MGHDK, CDR2 SYGVNS. The CDR3 covers 17 residues. The CDR3 spells CASSGRRGGDSNQPQHF. The CDR3 DNA sequence: TGTGCCAGCAGTGGCCGGAGGGGGGGGGATAGCAATCAGCCCCAGCATTTT.

The rearrangement links TRBV21-1 to TRBJ2-4; the table's D call, TRBD1, has no DNA check behind it. TRBV21-1 constitutes a pseudogene. The CDR3 runs to 16 residues. The CDR3 DNA follows: TGTGCCAGCAGCAAAGGGCCTGGACAGTCTCCAAACATTCAGTACTTC. Its translation: CASSKGPGQSPNIQYF.

The V gene is TRBV28, the J gene TRBJ1-3; D might be TRBD1 (6 bases). This CDR3 comprises 14 residues. Trimming removed 3 bases from V and 5 bases from J, with 11 bases in between. The germline V gene encodes CDR1 MDHEN and CDR2 SYDVKM. The CDR3 nucleotides are TGTGCCAGCAGTTTGCGGGGGCAACGAAACACCATATATTTT. Translation: CASSLRGQRNTIYF.

The rearrangement joins TRBV11-2 to TRBJ2-3; the match to TRBD2 covers 7 bases. Germline-derived CDR1 and CDR2 are SGHAT and FQNNGV. This CDR3 comprises 13 residues. The V gene end was trimmed by 11 bases and the J gene end by 0 bases; junction bases not matched to a gene: 5. The chain's CDR3 is CAGRGESTDTQYF. CDR3 DNA: TGTGCCGGCCGGGGGGAAAGCACAGATACGCAGTATTTT.

The chain carries TRBV6-5 and TRBJ1-6; TRBD1 matches 8 bases. CDR1 and CDR2 from the germline V gene are MNHEY and SVGAGI. V lost 6 bases and J lost 8; bases outside the gene matches: 6. The CDR3 is 14 amino acids. The CDR3 loop is CASRLGTGYSPLHF. DNA of the CDR3: TGTGCCAGCAGACTCGGGACAGGCTATTCACCCCTCCACTTT.

This chain joins TRBV9 and TRBJ2-1; D gene uncertain. The CDR3 sequence is 13 residues long. In germline, CDR1 is SGDLS, CDR2 YYNGEE. Trimming left V 3 bases short and J 6 bases short, with 10 bases between. The CDR3 loop is CASSGLVGNEQFF. CDR3 bases: TGTGCCAGCAGCGGGCTAGTGGGCAATGAGCAGTTCTTC.

The V gene is TRBV28, the J gene TRBJ1-2, with D unresolved. Germline CDR1 MDHEN, CDR2 SYDVKM. The length of the CDR3 is 11 residues. The V end was cut by 2 bases, the J end by 7 bases, with 5 bases between. The CDR3 region has the DNA TGTGCCAGCAGTTTAAGCCGTGGCTACACCTTC. The encoded protein is CASSLSRGYTF.

This clone was seen a handful of times. J is TRBJ1-2 and V is TRBV7-9; a weak D match, TRBD1 (5 bases). This CDR3 has 12 amino acids. Germline values: CDR1 SEHNR, CDR2 FQNEAQ (reference sequence). V was trimmed by 6 bases and J by 4 bases, leaving 9 bases between them. The CDR3 sequence is CASSDSPYGYTF. DNA for the CDR3: TGTGCCAGCAGTGACAGTCCCTATGGCTACACCTTC.

The chain links TRBV11-2 to TRBJ1-2, with a weak D call TRBD1 (6 bases). Trimming took 2 bases from V and 7 from J, leaving 14 bases between them. Germline assignment: CDR1 SGHAT and CDR2 FQNNGV. This CDR3 comprises 14 residues. CDR3 DNA sequence: TGTGCCAGCAGCTTATCGATCTCAGGGGCTGGCTACACCTTC. Its protein is CASSLSISGAGYTF.

This chain uses TRBV6-2 or TRBV6-3 with TRBJ1-5; D gene uncertain. CDR3 length: 16 amino acids. V gave up 2 bases and J gave up 6 bases, with 17 bases separating them. Germline V CDR1 and CDR2: MNHEY, SVGEGT. The CDR3 coding sequence is TGTGCCAGCAGTTACCAGGTCGGCCCCGAGGGTCAGCCCCAGCATTTT. It specifies CASSYQVGPEGQPQHF.

The chain recombines TRBV10-3 with TRBJ2-7; 7 bases are a match to TRBD1. The CDR3 sequence is 14 residues long. Per the germline V gene, CDR1 is ENHRY and CDR2 is SYGVKD. Trimming at V came to 6 bases and at J to 4 bases, leaving 9 bases not matched to a gene. The CDR3 protein is CAIRDTGVGYEQYF. The CDR3 DNA reads TGTGCCATCAGAGACACAGGGGTCGGATACGAGCAGTACTTC.

The gene calls are TRBV7-8 and TRBJ2-6; D is possibly TRBD2 (5 bases). Trimming cost V 8 bases and J 0 bases, with 5 bases left between them. Germline loops: CDR1 SGHVS, CDR2 FQNEAQ. This CDR3 is built from 13 residues. The DNA of the CDR3 is TGTGCCAGCCGGGACTCTGGGGCCAACGTCCTGACTTTC. As protein: CASRDSGANVLTF.

This chain connects TRBV6-2 or TRBV6-3 to TRBJ2-5; perhaps TRBD2 as D (5 bases). The CDR3 has 17 amino acids. The V and J ends lost 0 bases and 1 base respectively, with 15 bases between them. Germline assignment: CDR1 MNHEY and CDR2 SVGEGT. The chain's CDR3 is CASSYSKFLGSQETQYF. As DNA, the CDR3 is TGTGCCAGCAGTTACTCGAAGTTTCTGGGGAGCCAAGAGACCCAGTACTTC.